A single T cell receptor (beta chain) is shown here with its context. The data were obtained in a study of T cell changes during pregnancy in multiple sclerosis. Sequenced by immunoSEQ multiplex PCR; TCRdb stores in-frame clones only, minus some. The repertoire holds fewer than 150,000 clones, with 95% to 98% as singletons. CDR3 size: 14 residues. In germline, CDR1 is SGHKS, CDR2 YYEKEE (reference sequence). The V end lost 0 bases, the J end lost 4 bases, and 10 bases lay between the germline ends. This chain uses TRBV5-5 with TRBJ1-1, with a possible D match to TRBD1 (5 bases). The sample was peripheral blood, taken after pregnancy. This TCR was sampled from a female donor with multiple sclerosis, enrolled in a pregnancy study. The DNA for the CDR3 is TGTGCCAGCAGCTTGGCAGGGAGGGCCACTGAAGCTTTCTTT. Protein sequence: CASSLAGRATEAFF.